This T cell receptor beta chain was obtained from a study of cytomegalovirus exposure and HLA in healthy donors. Across the whole study: It was reported in a later analysis that the 100 to 150 validation repertoires used the same platform as the 666 first-cohort repertoires.

The donors were part of the 120-subject validation cohort, which stood apart from the approximately 670-subject first cohort. Assay used: immunoSEQ multiplex PCR; TCRdb lists only in-frame clones, some missing. The data show 120,000 or so clones, more than 75% seen once. There are 18 residues in the CDR3. Germline V gene data show CDR1 as WNHNN and CDR2 as SYGVQD (reference sequence). With V trimmed by 6 bases and J by 4 bases, 15 bases remained unmatched. The receptor's source is a woman younger than 45 in good health and CMV-seronegative. V usage is TRBV10-1 and J usage is TRBJ2-5, with 12 bases lining up with TRBD1. Material for sequencing was PBMCs. CDR3 protein: CASRSRDRGRGKGETQYF. For the CDR3, the DNA is TGCGCCAGCAGGTCCCGGGACAGGGGGCGCGGAAAGGGAGAGACCCAGTACTTC.